The next 25 T cell receptor beta chains were all read from a single sample in a study of CD8 T cells in Susac syndrome. An amount of RNA that ranged from roughly 0.45 to 1 ug was reverse transcribed with random hexamers. Via MiXCR, TCRdb re-called the immunoSEQ multiplex PCR reads, giving one row per CDR3 protein. The table has around 62,000 distinct CDR3 sequences, more than 80% seen once. The sample taken for sequencing was CD8+ T cells from PBMCs. These receptors were collected from a human donor in good health.

The chain joins TRBV9 to TRBJ2-7; TRBD1 matches 10 bases. The CDR3 contains 17 residues. CDR1 is SGDLS, CDR2 YYNGEE, per germline. The junction had 11 bases not matched to a gene; V was cut back by 0 bases and J by 5 bases. DNA for the CDR3: TGTGCCAGCAGCGTAGCTTGGTTGGGACAGGGGAAGGACGAGCAGTACTTC. It codes for CASSVAWLGQGKDEQYF.

J is TRBJ2-4 and V is TRBV15; D may be TRBD1 or TRBD2 (5 bases each). This CDR3 has 15 residues. Germline V gives CDR1 LNHNV, CDR2 YYDKDF (reference sequence). With 6 bases removed from V and 2 bases from J, the gap between germline ends came to 14 bases. CDR3: CATSGHPGPKNIQYF. The CDR3 DNA follows: TGTGCCACCAGTGGACACCCGGGGCCCAAAAACATTCAGTACTTC.

The gene calls are TRBV4-3 and TRBJ2-7, with D hard to call. The CDR3 runs 13 residues. The germline CDR1 and CDR2 sequences are LGHNA and YSLEER. V was cut by 0 bases and J by 3 bases, with 6 bases left in between. The CDR3 DNA follows: TGCGCCAGCAGCCAAGATCGGCACTACGAGCAGTACTTC. Its protein is CASSQDRHYEQYF.

The genes are TRBV28 and TRBJ2-1; weak D call: TRBD2 (5 bases). V was shortened by 11 bases and J by 6 bases, with 20 bases between the two germline ends. CDR3 length: 14 residues. Germline values: CDR1 MDHEN, CDR2 SYDVKM. The chain's CDR3 is CAVGSPGGFNEQFF. CDR3 nucleotide sequence: TGTGCCGTAGGGAGCCCCGGCGGCTTCAATGAGCAGTTCTTC.

CDR3 loop: CASRPGGDTQYF. CDR3 bases: TGTGCCAGCAGGCCGGGGGGAGATACGCAGTATTTT. This chain links TRBV12-3 or TRBV12-4 with TRBJ2-3; TRBD2 agrees at 7 bases. Trimming took 6 bases from V and 5 from J; bases not matched to a gene: 2. There are 12 residues in the CDR3.

This clonotype was picked up one time. The CDR3 DNA is TGTGCCACCAACCCGGGACAGGGCCCTCGAACCGGGGAGCTGTTTTTT. This encodes CATNPGQGPRTGELFF. The gene calls are TRBV24-1 and TRBJ2-2; 9 bases are shared with TRBD1. Per the germline V gene, CDR1 is KGHDR and CDR2 is SFDVKD. The V and J ends lost 8 bases and 5 bases, in that order; junction bases with no gene match: 11. The CDR3 is 16 amino acids.

The chain combines TRBV28 with TRBJ2-1, with D possibly matching TRBD1 (5 bases). The CDR3 consists of 15 residues. Trimming shortened V by 2 bases and J by 2 bases, and 10 bases separated the two germline ends. The V gene's germline CDR1 is MDHEN and CDR2 SYDVKM. This CDR3 is CASSLGQIPYNEQFF. In nucleotides, the CDR3 is TGTGCCAGCAGTTTAGGACAAATCCCCTACAATGAGCAGTTCTTC. The full variable domain, its missing parts supplied by reference TRBV28 and TRBJ2-1, is DVKVTQSSRYLVKRTGEKVFLECVQDMDHENMFWYRQDPGLGLRLIYFSYDVKMKEKGDIPEGYSVSREKKERFSLILESASTNQTSMYLCASSLGQIPYNEQFFGPGTRLTVL.

The rearrangement links TRBV27 to TRBJ2-1, with D unresolved. This CDR3 has 15 amino acids. Trimming took 5 bases from V and 0 from J, leaving 11 bases between them. The germline V gene has CDR1 MNHEY and CDR2 SMNVEV (reference sequence). DNA of the CDR3: TGTGCCAGCAGTGAACGTCCTAGCTCCTACAATGAGCAGTTCTTC. This codes for CASSERPSSYNEQFF.

The chain uses TRBV6-1 and TRBJ2-5, with no clear D. Trimming took off 3 bases at V and 2 bases at J, with 10 bases between the two ends. Germline values: CDR1 MNHNS, CDR2 SASEGT. CDR3 size: 14 residues. The CDR3, as DNA: TGTGCCAGCAGTGACCCAGGATATCAAGAGACCCAGTACTTC. This sequence encodes CASSDPGYQETQYF.

CDR3 loop: CASSSRQIASDEQYF. The CDR3 DNA reads as TGTGCCAGCAGTTCTCGACAAATTGCGAGCGACGAGCAGTACTTC. The gene calls are TRBV13 and TRBJ2-7; no firm D call. Trimming cost V 6 bases and J 5 bases, with 20 bases left between them. CDR1 PRHDT and CDR2 FYEKMQ come from the germline V gene (reference sequence). There are 15 residues in the CDR3.

V usage is TRBV11-2 and J usage is TRBJ2-7; D may be TRBD1 or TRBD2 (6 bases each). V lost 5 bases, J lost 13 bases, and 21 bases lay in between. The CDR3 extends over 13 amino acids. The germline CDR1 and CDR2 sequences are SGHAT and FQNNGV. The CDR3 sequence is CASSRLSNGGEYF. In DNA form, the CDR3 reads TGTGCCAGCAGCCGCCTTAGCAACGGGGGCGAATACTTC.

This clonotype was detected only a few times. The chain carries TRBV5-1 and TRBJ1-5; 9 bases line up with TRBD1. The CDR3 is 14 amino acids. CDR1 and CDR2 (germline): SGHRS, YFSETQ. V dropped 4 bases and J dropped 6; count of bases not matched to a gene: 5. The CDR3, as DNA: TGCGCCAGCAGCATGGGGACAGGGAGTCAGCCCCAGCATTTT. As protein: CASSMGTGSQPQHF.

The V and J genes are TRBV30 and TRBJ2-1; D possibly corresponds to TRBD1 (5 bases). The CDR3 totals 10 residues. V dropped 5 bases and J dropped 6 bases, with 5 bases sitting between them. CDR1 GTSNPN and CDR2 SVGIG come from the germline V gene (reference sequence). The CDR3 bases are TGTGCCTGGGGGGCCAATGAGCAGTTCTTC. This codes for CAWGANEQFF.

The chain combines TRBV7-6 with TRBJ2-2, with D possibly being TRBD1 (5 bases). Germline V lookup: CDR1 SGHVS, CDR2 FNYEAQ. The CDR3 extends over 18 amino acids. Trimming removed 5 bases at V and 0 bases at J, with 19 bases between. Here the CDR3 DNA reads TGTGCCAGCAGCCCAGGTCTTCTGGGGCTCGCGAACACCGGGGAGCTGTTTTTT. Translating it yields CASSPGLLGLANTGELFF.

This sequence joins TRBV20-1 and TRBJ1-5; D may be TRBD1 (6 bases). The V gene's germline CDR1 is DFQATT and CDR2 SNEGSKA (reference sequence). With 3 bases removed from V and 8 bases from J, the gap between germline ends came to 17 bases. The CDR3 has 14 amino acids. The CDR3: CSARNIGGSKPQHF. The DNA of the CDR3 is TGCAGTGCTAGGAACATAGGGGGGAGTAAGCCCCAGCATTTT.

The gene calls are TRBV27 and TRBJ1-6; D is unclear. This CDR3 contains 13 residues. The germline V gene encodes CDR1 MNHEY and CDR2 SMNVEV (reference sequence). The ends were cut back, 5 bases at V and 13 bases at J, with 15 bases in the middle. The CDR3 bases are TGTGCCAGCAGTGACGAGGGATTCAGTCCCCTCCACTTT. Translation: CASSDEGFSPLHF.

The rearrangement joins TRBV9 to TRBJ2-5, with TRBD2 matching over 7 bases. Trimming cost V 4 bases and J 5 bases; bases outside gene matches: 8. The CDR3 has 14 amino acids. Germline-derived CDR1 and CDR2 are SGDLS and YYNGEE. The CDR3 DNA reads as TGTGCCAGCAGCCCGGGAGGCCTTGGGGAGACCCAGTACTTC. It translates to CASSPGGLGETQYF.

This chain uses TRBV6-2 or TRBV6-3 with TRBJ2-5; D might be TRBD1 or TRBD2, each matching 5 bases. CDR3 length: 14 residues. Trimming left V 0 bases short and J 4 bases short, with 9 bases between. CDR1 is MNHEY and CDR2 is SVGEGT in the germline V gene. In DNA form, the CDR3 reads TGTGCCAGCAGTTACTCGACCGGGGCAGAGACCCAGTACTTC. Its protein is CASSYSTGAETQYF.

This sequence joins TRBV27 and TRBJ2-7; D is unresolved. V was pared by 5 bases and J by 3 bases, with 17 bases between. CDR1 and CDR2 (germline): MNHEY, SMNVEV (reference sequence). This CDR3 has 15 amino acids. The CDR3 region is CASSPYPDNLYEQYF. The CDR3 bases are TGTGCCAGCAGTCCCTACCCAGACAATCTCTACGAGCAGTACTTC.

The V and J genes are TRBV2 and TRBJ2-6, with D unclear. V lost 4 bases to trimming and J lost 0 bases, with 7 bases between them. The germline V gene has CDR1 SNHLY and CDR2 FYNNEI. This CDR3 is built from 15 residues. CDR3 sequence: CASSGPNSGANVLTF. In nucleotides, the CDR3 is TGTGCCAGCAGTGGACCGAACTCTGGGGCCAACGTCCTGACTTTC.

This clonotype appeared once. This chain links TRBV6-4 with TRBJ2-4; D may be TRBD2 (5 bases). There are 13 residues in the CDR3. V was cut by 5 bases and J by 9 bases, with 14 bases left in between. Germline V gives CDR1 MRHNA, CDR2 SNTAGT. The CDR3 DNA reads TGTGCCAGCAGTAGCCAACGGGGTACCATTCAGTACTTC. Protein product: CASSSQRGTIQYF.

V gene TRBV7-9 combines with J gene TRBJ1-5, with D unclear. V lost 2 bases and J lost 5, with 7 bases in between. The CDR3 runs to 13 residues. Germline lookup yields CDR1 SEHNR and CDR2 FQNEAQ (reference sequence). The CDR3 sequence is CASSLWEDQPQHF. In nucleotides, the CDR3 is TGTGCCAGCAGCTTATGGGAGGATCAGCCCCAGCATTTT.

The gene calls are TRBV3-1 and TRBJ2-2; D remains unclear. Germline CDR1 LGHDT, CDR2 YNNKEL (reference sequence). V lost 0 bases to trimming and J lost 13 bases, with 12 bases between them. The CDR3 is 13 amino acids. The CDR3, as DNA: TGTGCCAGCAGCCAAGATGTGCAAAGTAGGCTGTTTTTT. Encoded protein: CASSQDVQSRLFF.

This sequence joins TRBV29-1 and TRBJ2-5; the match to TRBD2 covers 13 bases. The V segment lost 6 bases and the J segment 2 bases; nucleotides outside the gene matches: 9. The CDR3 spans 16 residues. In germline, CDR1 is SQVTM, CDR2 ANQGSEA. As DNA, the CDR3 is TGCAGCGTAGAGGGGACTAGCGGGGTGATACAAGAGACCCAGTACTTC. Its protein product is CSVEGTSGVIQETQYF.

V is TRBV11-2 and J is TRBJ2-1, with 7 nucleotides matching TRBD1. The germline gives CDR1 SGHAT, CDR2 FQNNGV. The CDR3 is 14 amino acids. The trim removed 1 base at V and 7 bases at J, leaving 4 bases unmatched. CDR3 coding DNA: TGTGCCAGCAGCTTAGTGACAGGGTGGAATGAGCAGTTCTTC. Protein product: CASSLVTGWNEQFF.